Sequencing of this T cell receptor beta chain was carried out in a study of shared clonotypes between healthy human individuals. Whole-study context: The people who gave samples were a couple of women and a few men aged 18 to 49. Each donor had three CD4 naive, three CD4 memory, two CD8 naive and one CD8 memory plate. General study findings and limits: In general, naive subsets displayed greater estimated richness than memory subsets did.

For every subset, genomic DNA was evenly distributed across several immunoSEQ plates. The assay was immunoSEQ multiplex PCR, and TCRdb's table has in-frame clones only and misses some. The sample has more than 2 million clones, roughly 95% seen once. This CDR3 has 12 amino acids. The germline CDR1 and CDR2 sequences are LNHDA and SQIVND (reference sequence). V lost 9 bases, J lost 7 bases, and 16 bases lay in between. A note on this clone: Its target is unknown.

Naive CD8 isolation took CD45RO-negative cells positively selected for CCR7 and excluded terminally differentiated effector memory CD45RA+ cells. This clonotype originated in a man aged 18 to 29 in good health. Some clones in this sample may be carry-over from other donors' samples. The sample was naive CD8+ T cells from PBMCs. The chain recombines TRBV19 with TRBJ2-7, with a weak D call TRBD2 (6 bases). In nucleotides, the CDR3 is TGTGCCAGCTCGCGGGACTCCAGGGAGCAGTACTTC. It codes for CASSRDSREQYF.